This T cell receptor beta chain emerged from a study of blood T cell repertoires in COVID-19. The CDR3 has 13 residues. The V gene lost 8 bases and the J gene lost 6 bases, with 14 bases spanning the gap. Germline CDR1 MNHEY, CDR2 SVGAGI. Using immunoSEQ multiplex PCR, the repertoire was profiled, and TCRdb retains in-frame clones only, with some absent. Of approximately 180,000 clones listed, approximately 85% are singletons. This clone occurred once. This clonotype was sampled from a man in his forties or fifties who had recovered from COVID-19. This chain joins TRBV6-5 and TRBJ2-1, with D perhaps matching TRBD1 (7 bases). Sequencing used PBMCs or T cells enriched from blood (not recorded which). This CDR3 reads CASRQGGGNEQFF. The DNA for the CDR3 is TGTGCCAGCCGACAGGGAGGTGGCAATGAGCAGTTCTTC.